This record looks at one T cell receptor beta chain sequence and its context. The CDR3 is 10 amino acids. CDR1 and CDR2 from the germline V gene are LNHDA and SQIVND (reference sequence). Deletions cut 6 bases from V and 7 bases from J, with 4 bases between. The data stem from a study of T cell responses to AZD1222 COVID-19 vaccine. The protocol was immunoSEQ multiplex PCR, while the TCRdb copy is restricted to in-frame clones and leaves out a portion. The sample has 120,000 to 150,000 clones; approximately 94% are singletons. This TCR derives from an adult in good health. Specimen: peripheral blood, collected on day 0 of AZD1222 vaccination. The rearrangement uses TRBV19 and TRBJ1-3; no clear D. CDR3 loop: CASRSNTIYF. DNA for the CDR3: TGTGCCAGTAGATCGAACACCATATATTTT. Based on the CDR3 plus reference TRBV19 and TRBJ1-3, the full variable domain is DGGITQSPKYLFRKEGQNVTLSCEQNLNHDAMYWYRQDPGQGLRLIYYSQIVNDFQKGDIAEGYSVSREKKESFPLTVTSAQKNPTAFYLCASRSNTIYFGEGSWLTVV.